A selection of T cell receptor beta chains follows, all from one sample in a study of identical twins. TCRdb re-called the 5' RACE reads through MiXCR, storing one row per CDR3 protein. The sample includes around 250,000 distinct CDR3 sequences, more than 9.5% of them seen just once. The same specimen was also included in a second study, on yellow fever vaccine responses in identical twins.

Sequencing input: memory (CD45RO+) T cells sorted from blood. These receptors originate from a woman in her late teens or twenties in good health. Each CDR3 is given with its conserved first and last residue. The D gene is left open where the match is weak. Size is omitted from some rows. Given values are once, few, many or a class for expanded clones.

>TRBV4-1|.|TRBJ2-3|TRBD2|15
CASSRPSGLADTQYF
TGCGCCAGCAGCCGACCTAGCGGGCTCGCAGATACGCAGTATTTT
>TRBV4-2|.|TRBJ2-7|.|10
CAMSPGLLHF
TGTGCCATGAGCCCCGGGCTCCTCCACTTC
>TRBV6-2/TRBV6-3|many|TRBJ1-5|.|13
CASSYSTDQPQHF
TGTGCCAGCAGTTACTCAACCGATCAGCCCCAGCATTTT
>TRBV11-1|.|TRBJ2-3|TRBD2|17
CASSSPSGGARRDTQYF
TGTGCCAGCAGCTCCCCTAGCGGGGGGGCCAGGAGAGATACGCAGTATTTT
>TRBV19|.|TRBJ2-2|.|13
CASSAADTGELFF
TGTGCCAGTAGCGCCGCTGACACCGGGGAGCTGTTTTTT
>TRBV19|.|TRBJ2-1|.|15
CASSSSALPYNEQFF
TGTGCCAGTAGTAGTTCGGCGCTACCTTACAATGAGCAGTTCTTC
>TRBV28|.|TRBJ2-7|TRBD1|16
CASSFSPGQGVQEQYF
TGTGCCAGCAGTTTTTCCCCGGGACAGGGGGTACAAGAGCAGTACTTC
>TRBV2|many|TRBJ2-7|.|13
CASSFRQAYEQYF
TGTGCCAGCAGTTTCAGACAAGCCTACGAGCAGTACTTC
>TRBV6-1|many|TRBJ2-6|.|15
CASSESSSGANVLTF
TGTGCCAGCAGTGAAAGCAGCTCTGGGGCCAACGTCCTGACTTTC
>TRBV20-1|.|TRBJ1-6|TRBD1|13
CSARGTVGSPLHF
TGCAGTGCTAGGGGGACAGTCGGGTCACCCCTCCACTTT
>TRBV2|many|TRBJ2-5|.|14
CASSEGGGLETQYF
TGTGCCAGCAGTGAAGGTGGCGGGTTGGAGACCCAGTACTTC
>TRBV11-2|many|TRBJ1-1|.|16
CASSLDQEGWNTEAFF
TGTGCCAGCAGCTTAGATCAAGAGGGTTGGAACACTGAAGCTTTCTTT
>TRBV28|few|TRBJ2-5|.|15
CASSLSDLGRKTQYF
TGTGCCAGCAGCCTCTCTGACTTGGGGAGGAAGACCCAGTACTTC
>TRBV20-1|.|TRBJ2-1|TRBD1|15
CSARPPGQGGNEQFF
TGCAGTGCTAGGCCCCCGGGACAGGGTGGTAATGAGCAGTTCTTC
>TRBV7-3|few|TRBJ1-1|.|14
CASSPQGVSTEAFF
TGTGCCAGCAGCCCGCAGGGTGTGAGCACTGAAGCTTTCTTT
>TRBV12-3/TRBV12-4|many|TRBJ2-7|.|13
CASSLTDSYEQYF
TGTGCCAGCAGTTTGACAGACTCCTACGAGCAGTACTTC
>TRBV29-1|many|TRBJ2-6|TRBD1|16
CSVTTGAYSGANVLTF
TGCAGCGTAACCACAGGGGCCTACTCTGGGGCCAACGTCCTGACTTTC
>TRBV7-3|.|TRBJ2-3|TRBD2|18
CASCLSLRASGGSDTQYF
TGTGCCAGCTGCTTAAGTCTTCGGGCTAGCGGGGGGTCAGATACGCAGTATTTT
>TRBV27|once|TRBJ2-7|TRBD2|14
CASSATSGHYEQYF
TGTGCCAGCAGTGCGACTAGCGGACACTACGAGCAGTACTTC
>TRBV9|.|TRBJ2-7|.|16
CASSVGGMQGDYEQYF
TGTGCCAGCAGCGTAGGGGGGATGCAGGGTGATTACGAGCAGTACTTC
>TRBV27|few|TRBJ2-6|TRBD2|15
CASSLAGGGANVLTF
TGTGCCAGCAGCCTCGCGGGGGGTGGGGCCAACGTCCTGACTTTC